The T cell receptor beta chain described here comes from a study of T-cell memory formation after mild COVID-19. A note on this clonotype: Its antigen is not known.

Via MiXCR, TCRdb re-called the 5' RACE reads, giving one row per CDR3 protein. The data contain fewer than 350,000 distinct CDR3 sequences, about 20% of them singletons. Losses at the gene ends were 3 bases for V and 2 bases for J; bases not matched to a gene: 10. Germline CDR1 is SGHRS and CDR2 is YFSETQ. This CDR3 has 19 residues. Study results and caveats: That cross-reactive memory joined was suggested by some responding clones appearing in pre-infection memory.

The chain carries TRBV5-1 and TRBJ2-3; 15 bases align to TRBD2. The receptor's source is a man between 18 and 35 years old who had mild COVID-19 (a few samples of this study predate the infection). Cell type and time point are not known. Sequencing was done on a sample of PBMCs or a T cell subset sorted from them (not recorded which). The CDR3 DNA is TGCGCCAGCAGCTCCCCCGGGACTAGCGGGGGGATAGCCACAGATACGCAGTATTTT. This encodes CASSSPGTSGGIATDTQYF.